Presented here are 2 T cell receptor beta chains from one specimen sequenced in a study of T cells of healthy individuals (dated by TCRdb to between 2018 and 2020). Library preparation employed 5' RACE. Sequenced on an Illumina MiSeq. The public reads were quality trimmed at Q25 with fastp and then assembled into clones with MiXCR by TCRdb, keeping productive beta chains. Rows with a matching CDR3 protein are joined into one entry that keeps the most common DNA and genes. For this sample there are 60,000 to 70,000 distinct CDR3 sequences; 15% to 20% appear just once. The ten largest clones take up about 4.3% of the sample. All receptors derive from a human donor in good health.

This clonotype appeared a few times. The V call is TRBV6-1, the J call TRBJ2-3; 12 nucleotides agree with TRBD2. V dropped 2 bases and J dropped 1; count of bases not matched to a gene: 4. Germline values: CDR1 MNHNS, CDR2 SASEGT. CDR3 length: 17 amino acids. The CDR3 protein is CASSEWASGRGTDTQYF. CDR3 DNA sequence: TGTGCCAGCAGTGAATGGGCTAGCGGGAGGGGCACAGATACGCAGTATTTT.

By share, this clonotype counts as medium-sized. The chain joins TRBV12-3 or TRBV12-4 to TRBJ1-1; D is ambiguous. The CDR3 is made up of 13 amino acids. Trimming pared 2 bases from V and 2 bases from J, leaving 6 bases between. The CDR3 is CASSLTDNTEAFF. The CDR3 nucleotides are TGTGCCAGCAGTTTAACGGATAACACTGAAGCTTTCTTT.